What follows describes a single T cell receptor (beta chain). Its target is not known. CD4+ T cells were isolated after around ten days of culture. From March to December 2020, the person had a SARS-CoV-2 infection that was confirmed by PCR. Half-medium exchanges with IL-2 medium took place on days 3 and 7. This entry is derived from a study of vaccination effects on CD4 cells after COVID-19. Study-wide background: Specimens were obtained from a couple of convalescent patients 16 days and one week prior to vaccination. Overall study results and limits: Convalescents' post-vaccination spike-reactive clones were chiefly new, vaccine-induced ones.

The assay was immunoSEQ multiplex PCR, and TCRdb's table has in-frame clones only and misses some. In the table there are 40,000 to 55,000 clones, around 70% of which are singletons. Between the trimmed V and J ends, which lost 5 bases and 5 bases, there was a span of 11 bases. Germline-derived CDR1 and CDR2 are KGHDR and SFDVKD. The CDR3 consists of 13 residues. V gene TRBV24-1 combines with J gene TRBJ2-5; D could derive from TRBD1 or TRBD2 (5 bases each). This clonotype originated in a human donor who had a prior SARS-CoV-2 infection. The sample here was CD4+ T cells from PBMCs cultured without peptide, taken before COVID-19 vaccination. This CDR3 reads CATSVGARETQYF. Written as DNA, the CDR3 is TGTGCCACCAGTGTCGGGGCGAGGGAGACCCAGTACTTC.